This T cell receptor beta chain was captured in a study of T cell repertoires in cytomegalovirus infection. Study-wide results and caveats: HLA-C-restricted CMV-specific TCR beta clonotypes were dominant in the ex vivo response.

For this clonotype: Its antigen is still unknown.

The CDR3 is 15 residues long. Germline-derived CDR1 and CDR2 are MNHEY and SVGEGT. Between the trimmed V and J ends, which lost 5 bases and 7 bases, there was a span of 18 bases. TCRdb called the reads again in MiXCR, with one record for every CDR3 protein. Among under 200,000 distinct CDR3 sequences listed, about 20% were seen once. The source is a human donor in good health (CMV status not recorded). Some clones in this sample may be carry-over from other donors' samples. V is TRBV6-2 or TRBV6-3 and J is TRBJ2-4; maybe TRBD1 (5 bases). The input for sequencing was CD8+ T cells from cultured PBMCs, taken from culture after CMV antigen stimulation. This CDR3 is CASSPLGLPSNIQYF. CDR3 nucleotides: TGTGCCAGCAGTCCCTTGGGGCTGCCATCGAACATTCAGTACTTC.